This TCR beta chain originates from a study of blood T cell repertoires in COVID-19. The assay was immunoSEQ multiplex PCR, and TCRdb's table has in-frame clones only and misses some. The sample holds around 100,000 clones, about four fifths seen once. Germline trimming cut 4 bases from V and 4 bases from J; bases unmatched to any gene: 6. CDR1 is SGHDN and CDR2 is FVKESK in the germline V gene. The CDR3 has 14 residues. J is TRBJ2-7 and V is TRBV14; 8 bases fit TRBD1. The sequenced material came from peripheral blood. The sequence derives from a man aged 40-50 years with active or convalescent COVID-19. The CDR3: CASSPQQGGYEQYF. CDR3 coding DNA: TGTGCCAGCAGCCCCCAACAGGGGGGTTACGAGCAGTACTTC.